This T cell receptor beta chain came from a study of early T cells in non-severe SARS-CoV-2 infection. This clonotype was seen repeatedly, ten times or more. The V and J ends lost 5 bases and 1 base, in that order; junction bases with no gene match: 6. The CDR3 sequence is 16 residues long. Germline V gene sequence: CDR1 KGHDR, CDR2 SFDVKD. Unique molecular identifiers were attached to individual cDNA molecules. One entry per CDR3 protein results from TCRdb running MiXCR on the 5' RACE reads. The repertoire holds roughly 34,000 distinct CDR3 sequences, roughly 7.1% seen once, with 10% to 15% in the top ten.

This specimen was whole blood, taken at baseline. The sequence derives from an adult who was a healthcare worker with PCR-confirmed SARS-CoV-2 infection or an uninfected control (not recorded which). The rearrangement joins TRBV24-1 to TRBJ2-1, with 8 bases fitting TRBD2. CDR3 sequence reads: CATSGVAGWSYNEQFF. In DNA form, the CDR3 reads TGTGCCACCAGTGGGGTAGCGGGGTGGTCCTACAATGAGCAGTTCTTC.